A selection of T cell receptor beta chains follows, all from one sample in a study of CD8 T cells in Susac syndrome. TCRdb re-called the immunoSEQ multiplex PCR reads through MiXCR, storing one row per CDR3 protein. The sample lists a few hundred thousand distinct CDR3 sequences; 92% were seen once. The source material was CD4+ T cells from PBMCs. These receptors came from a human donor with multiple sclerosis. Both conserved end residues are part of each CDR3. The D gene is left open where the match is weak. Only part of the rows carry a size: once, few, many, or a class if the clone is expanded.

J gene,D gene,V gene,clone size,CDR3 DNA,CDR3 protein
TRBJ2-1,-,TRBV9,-,TGTGCCAGCAGCGTAGGGGGGCGCGGACACAATGAGCAGTTCTTC,CASSVGGRGHNEQFF
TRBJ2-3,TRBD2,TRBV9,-,TGTGCCAGCAGCCGTAGCGGGAGCCCAGATACGCAGTATTTT,CASSRSGSPDTQYF
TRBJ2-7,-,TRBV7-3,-,TGTGCCAGCAGCCAAGGGGGGGCAGTCGAGCAGTACTTC,CASSQGGAVEQYF
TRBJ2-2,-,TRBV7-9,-,TGTGCCAGCAGCCGGAGCCAGGAGAAGTACGGGGAGCTGTTTTTT,CASSRSQEKYGELFF
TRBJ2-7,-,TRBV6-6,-,TGTGCCAGCAGTTACTCTCCCGACGCCTACGAGCAGTACTTC,CASSYSPDAYEQYF
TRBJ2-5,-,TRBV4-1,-,TGCGCCAGCAGCCAAGAGGGGGGTTGGCTCCAAGAGACCCAGTACTTC,CASSQEGGWLQETQYF
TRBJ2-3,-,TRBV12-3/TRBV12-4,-,TGTGCCAGCAGTCCCCGGATGCGAGGAGGCACAGATACGCAGTATTTT,CASSPRMRGGTDTQYF
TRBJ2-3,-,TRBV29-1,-,TGCAGCGCCCAAGCAGGGAGCCCAGATACGCAGTATTTT,CSAQAGSPDTQYF
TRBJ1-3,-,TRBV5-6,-,TGTGCCAGCAGCTTTGTAGGGTCTGGAAACACCATATATTTT,CASSFVGSGNTIYF
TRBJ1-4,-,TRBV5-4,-,TGTGCCAGCAGCTTTGTGGCAGAAGGAAAACTGTTTTTT,CASSFVAEGKLFF
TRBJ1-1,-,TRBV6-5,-,TGTGCCAGCAGTAACTCGGCCGACATAGTAGGCGCTCGGGCTTTCTTT,CASSNSADIVGARAFF
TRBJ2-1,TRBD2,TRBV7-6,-,TGTGCCAGCAGCTCGCGGACTAGCATTTACAATGAGCAGTTCTTC,CASSSRTSIYNEQFF
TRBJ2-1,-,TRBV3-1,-,TGTGCCAGCAGCCTTTTGGACCCCGCAGAGCCGTTCTTC,CASSLLDPAEPFF
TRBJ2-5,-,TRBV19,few,TGTGCCAGTAGCCGTGGGCGCGGGGAGACCCAGTACTTC,CASSRGRGETQYF
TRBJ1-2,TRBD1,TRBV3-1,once,TGTGCCGCCGCCCAGGGGGCTGCCTATGGCTACACCTTC,CAAAQGAAYGYTF
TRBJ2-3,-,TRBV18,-,TGTGCCAGCTCACGGTCCAACGGACAGACGTCGCCAAGCACAGATACGCAGTATTTT,CASSRSNGQTSPSTDTQYF
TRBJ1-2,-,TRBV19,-,TGTGCCAGTAGAACCCCCCTTGTGAGACCGAGGGATGGCTACACCTTC,CASRTPLVRPRDGYTF
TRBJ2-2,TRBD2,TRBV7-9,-,TGTGCCAGCAGCCCGAGACTAGCGACTACGAACACCGGGGAGCTGTTTTTT,CASSPRLATTNTGELFF
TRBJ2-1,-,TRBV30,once,TGTGCCTGGAGTGGATACAGGTACAATGAGCAGTTCTTC,CAWSGYRYNEQFF
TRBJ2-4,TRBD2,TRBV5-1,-,TGCGCCAGCAGCTTGTCTCACGGGAGGGCCGGTGACATTCAGTACTTC,CASSLSHGRAGDIQYF
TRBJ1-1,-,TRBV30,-,TGTGCCTGGAGTGAAGGGGGGAACACTGAAGCTTTCTTT,CAWSEGGNTEAFF
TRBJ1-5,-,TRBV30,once,TGTGCCTGGGGACAGCCTAATCAGCCCCAGCATTTT,CAWGQPNQPQHF
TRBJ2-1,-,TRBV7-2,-,TGTGCCAGCAGCTTATCCCTAGCCAACAATGAGCAGTTCTTC,CASSLSLANNEQFF
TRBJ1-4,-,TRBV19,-,TGTGCCAGTAGTATTCCCCCAAATGAAAAACTGTTTTTT,CASSIPPNEKLFF
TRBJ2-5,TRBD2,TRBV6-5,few,TGTGCCAGCAGTTCCCTGAGCGGGGGCTCCCAAGAGACCCAGTACTTC,CASSSLSGGSQETQYF
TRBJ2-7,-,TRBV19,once,TGTGCCAGTAGTATAGCTGACGAGCAGTACTTC,CASSIADEQYF
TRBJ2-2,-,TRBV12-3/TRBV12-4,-,TGTGCCAGCAGGTTGACAGGGAACACCGGGGAGCTGTTTTTT,CASRLTGNTGELFF
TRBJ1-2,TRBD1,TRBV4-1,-,TGCGCCAGCAGCCCCTCGGGTGGACAGGGTTATGGCTACACCTTC,CASSPSGGQGYGYTF
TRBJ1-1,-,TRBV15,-,TGTGCCACCAGCAGAGATTCCATGAACACTGAAGCTTTCTTT,CATSRDSMNTEAFF
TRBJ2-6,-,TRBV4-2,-,TGTGCCAGCAGCCCCCGGAGGGGGGGACTCTCTGGGGCCAACGTCCTGACTTTC,CASSPRRGGLSGANVLTF
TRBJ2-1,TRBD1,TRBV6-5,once,TGTGCCAGCAGTTACCACCGGGACAGGGGGACCCATGAGCAGTTCTTC,CASSYHRDRGTHEQFF
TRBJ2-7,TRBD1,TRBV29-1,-,TGCAGCGCCAAGGACAGGGGGCAATACGAGCAGTACTTC,CSAKDRGQYEQYF
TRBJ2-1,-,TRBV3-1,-,TGTGCCAGCAGCCCTCGCCCAGGTGAGCAGTTCTTC,CASSPRPGEQFF
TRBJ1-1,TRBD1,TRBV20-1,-,TGCAGTGCTAGACGGGACAGAGGTTTTGAAGCTTTCTTT,CSARRDRGFEAFF
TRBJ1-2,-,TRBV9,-,TGTGCCAGCAGCGTAGTCGCGGGGGGCGCTGGCTACACCTTC,CASSVVAGGAGYTF
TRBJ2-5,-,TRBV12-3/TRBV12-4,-,TGTGCCAGCAGTCAGACAGGGAGGGAGACCCAGTACTTC,CASSQTGRETQYF
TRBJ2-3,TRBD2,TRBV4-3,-,TGCGCCAGCAGCCAAGCAGCCGGGACTAGCATTTCGGATACGCAGTATTTT,CASSQAAGTSISDTQYF
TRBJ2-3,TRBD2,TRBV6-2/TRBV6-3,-,TGTGCCAGCCTCATGTTAGGACTAGAGGTGCCGGATACGCAGTATTTT,CASLMLGLEVPDTQYF
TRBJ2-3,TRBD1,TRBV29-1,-,TGCAGCGGCCAGGGGGCATTCACAGATACGCAGTATTTT,CSGQGAFTDTQYF
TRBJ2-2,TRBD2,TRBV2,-,TGTGCCAGCAGAAAAGCCAGAGGGAGGGCCACCGGGGAGCTGTTTTTT,CASRKARGRATGELFF
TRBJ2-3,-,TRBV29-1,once,TGCAGCGTTGTGGGGGGGCGCTATAGCACAGATACGCAGTATTTT,CSVVGGRYSTDTQYF
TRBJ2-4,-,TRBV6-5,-,TGTGCCAGCAGTTATAGACGGGGGAAAAACATTCAGTACTTC,CASSYRRGKNIQYF
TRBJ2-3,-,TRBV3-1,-,TGTGCCAGCAGCCAAGTCGAAGATACGCAGTATTTT,CASSQVEDTQYF
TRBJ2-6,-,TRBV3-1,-,TGTGCCAGCAGCCAGGATAACTCTGGGGCCAACGTCCTGACTTTC,CASSQDNSGANVLTF
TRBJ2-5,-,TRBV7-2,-,TGTGCCAGCAGCTTAGCGAAGCGGGTGGACGAGACCCAGTACTTC,CASSLAKRVDETQYF
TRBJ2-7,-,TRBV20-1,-,TGCAGTGCTCCCGCCCGCACAACCCCCTACGAGCAGTACTTC,CSAPARTTPYEQYF
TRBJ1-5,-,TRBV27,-,TGTGCCAGCAGTTTTACCCGTGTCGGTCAGCCCCAGCATTTT,CASSFTRVGQPQHF
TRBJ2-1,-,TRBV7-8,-,TGTGCCAGCAGCAAAGAGCCCAGATACAATGAGCAGTTCTTC,CASSKEPRYNEQFF
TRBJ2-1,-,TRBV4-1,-,TGCGCCAGCAGCCAAGTTGATCTGGGGTTCACCTACAATGAGCAGTTCTTC,CASSQVDLGFTYNEQFF
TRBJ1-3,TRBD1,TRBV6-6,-,TGTGCCAGCAGACGACAGGGGGCTGGAAACACCATATATTTT,CASRRQGAGNTIYF
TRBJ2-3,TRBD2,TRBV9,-,TGTGCCAGCAGCGTAGAGGTAGCGGGAGAGGGGACGCAGTATTTT,CASSVEVAGEGTQYF
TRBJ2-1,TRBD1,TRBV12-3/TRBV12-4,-,TGTGCCAGCAGTGGGGGACAGGGGGCGCGGAGCTCCTACAATGAGCAGTTCTTC,CASSGGQGARSSYNEQFF